Sequencing of this TCR beta chain was carried out in a study of blood T cell repertoires in COVID-19. The data were produced by immunoSEQ multiplex PCR, yet TCRdb's version contains in-frame clones alone and is incomplete. The table includes over 250,000 clones, roughly 86% detected once. Germline V gene sequence: CDR1 MDHEN, CDR2 SYDVKM. The CDR3 covers 13 residues. With V trimmed by 6 bases and J by 2 bases, 4 bases remained unmatched. The chain employs TRBV28 and TRBJ2-7, with TRBD1 matching 7 bases. The sequencing sample was made of PBMCs or T cells enriched from blood (not recorded which). This clonotype originated in a woman aged 25-40 years who had recovered from COVID-19. The CDR3 DNA is TGTGCCAGCAGGTTGACAGGGACCTACGAGCAGTACTTC. This gives the protein CASRLTGTYEQYF.